These T cell receptor beta chains were read from a single sample in a study of T cell changes during pregnancy in multiple sclerosis. Repertoires were generated with immunoSEQ multiplex PCR, while TCRdb's copy carries only in-frame clones and drops some. The profile shows around 55,000 clones, 85% to 90% of them singletons. The specimen was CD4+ T cells from peripheral blood mononuclear cells, collected in the first trimester of pregnancy. The receptors were sampled from a female donor with multiple sclerosis, enrolled in a pregnancy study. Each CDR3 is given with its conserved first and last residue. D genes are given only for firm matches. Expanded clones get a size class; other rows say once, few or many, or leave the size out.

DNA	CDR3	D	J	V	size
TGTGCCAGCAGCGAAACCTACACAGATACGCAGTATTTT	CASSETYTDTQYF	NA	TRBJ2-3	TRBV9	NA
TGCGCCAGCAGCTTGGTGGGAGGTGAGCAGTTCTTC	CASSLVGGEQFF	NA	TRBJ2-1	TRBV5-1	NA
TGTGCCAGCAGATCGGGACAGTTATTTTCACCCCTCCACTTT	CASRSGQLFSPLHF	TRBD1	TRBJ1-6	TRBV7-2	NA
TGTGCCAGCAGTTTAGGATCAGGGCTGGGTTCACCCCTCCACTTT	CASSLGSGLGSPLHF	NA	TRBJ1-6	TRBV27	few
TGTGCCAGCAGTTTGGACAGATCCTATGGCTACACCTTC	CASSLDRSYGYTF	NA	TRBJ1-2	TRBV27	NA
TGTGCCAGCAGTGAAGAGGGACTGCCAAACGAGTACTTC	CASSEEGLPNEYF	NA	TRBJ2-5	TRBV2	NA
TGTGCCAGCAGTTGGGTAGCGGGAGTGACCCAAGAGACCCAGTACTTC	CASSWVAGVTQETQYF	TRBD2	TRBJ2-5	TRBV6-6	once
TGTGCCAGCAGCCCCTCCGGGACATGGAGTTCACCCCTCCACTTT	CASSPSGTWSSPLHF	NA	TRBJ1-6	TRBV14	NA
TGTGCCAGCAGTGAGGACTACTCCCCGCAGTATTTT	CASSEDYSPQYF	NA	TRBJ2-3	TRBV2	NA
TGTGCCAGCAGTGAACATGGTAGCGGGCGAGACTACGAGCAGTACTTC	CASSEHGSGRDYEQYF	TRBD2	TRBJ2-7	TRBV25-1	NA
TGTGCCAGCAGTGAATCGGTGACAGGAGAAGCTTTCTTT	CASSESVTGEAFF	NA	TRBJ1-1	TRBV25-1	few
TGTGCCAGCAGTGGCCCGGGACAGGGCACCTACGAGCAGTACTTC	CASSGPGQGTYEQYF	TRBD1	TRBJ2-7	TRBV28	NA
TGTGCCAGCAGCTTAAGTAATACAGGGGCAGATACGCAGTATTTT	CASSLSNTGADTQYF	TRBD1	TRBJ2-3	TRBV13	NA
TGTGCCACGGGAGTCCCCACGAACACTGAAGCTTTCTTT	CATGVPTNTEAFF	NA	TRBJ1-1	TRBV15	NA
TGTGCCAGCAGTAGATTGGACAGGGCTGACAATGAGCAGTTCTTC	CASSRLDRADNEQFF	TRBD1	TRBJ2-1	TRBV25-1	NA
TGTGCCAGCAGCGTAGGGCCAGTATCCATTGAGACCCAGTACTTC	CASSVGPVSIETQYF	NA	TRBJ2-5	TRBV9	NA
TGTGCCAGCAGCGGAGGACTAGCGGGGGGGACAGATACGCAGTATTTT	CASSGGLAGGTDTQYF	TRBD2	TRBJ2-3	TRBV7-9	NA
TGTGCCAGCAGTGGGGAAAACAGGGATCAGCCCCAGCATTTT	CASSGENRDQPQHF	NA	TRBJ1-5	TRBV2	NA
TGTGCCAGCAGCCCACCAGGCTCTGGAAACACCATATATTTT	CASSPPGSGNTIYF	NA	TRBJ1-3	TRBV9	NA
TGTGCCATCAGCGCCCCGGGCCAGGGCCACGAGCAGTACTTC	CAISAPGQGHEQYF	NA	TRBJ2-7	TRBV10-3	NA
TGTGCCAGCAGCCCCCTTATAAACAATGAGCAGTTCTTC	CASSPLINNEQFF	NA	TRBJ2-1	TRBV6-5	NA
TGTGCCAGCAGCCCCGGGGGTACGCGCGGCTACACCTTC	CASSPGGTRGYTF	NA	TRBJ1-2	TRBV14	NA
TGTGCCAGCAGTCTGACTAGCCTGCTAGCCAAAAACATTCAGTACTTC	CASSLTSLLAKNIQYF	TRBD2	TRBJ2-4	TRBV28	NA
TGTGCCAGCATACGGACAGGGGGAGATCAGCCCCAGCATTTT	CASIRTGGDQPQHF	TRBD1	TRBJ1-5	TRBV6-1	NA
TGTGCCAGCAGCTTAGGACAGTCACTCTACGAGCAGTACTTC	CASSLGQSLYEQYF	NA	TRBJ2-7	TRBV7-8	NA
TGTGCCAGCAGTTACGCGGAATCCTCTAATTACTTC	CASSYAESSNYF	NA	TRBJ2-7	TRBV6-6	NA
TGTGCCAGCAGCCCGACGGGGGGGAGCACAGATACGCAGTATTTT	CASSPTGGSTDTQYF	TRBD2	TRBJ2-3	TRBV7-2	NA
TGTGCCAGCAGTTACGGGACAGGAGATAACACTGAAGCTTTCTTT	CASSYGTGDNTEAFF	TRBD1	TRBJ1-1	TRBV6-6	NA
TGTGCCAGTGCGACAGCCACAAGCTCTGGAAACACCATATATTTT	CASATATSSGNTIYF	NA	TRBJ1-3	TRBV6-6	NA
TGTGCCAGCAGCCTCGGGACAGGGTTTCGCGACGAGCAGTACTTC	CASSLGTGFRDEQYF	TRBD1	TRBJ2-7	TRBV7-8	NA
TGTGCCAGCAGTGTTCTATCGGGACTAGCGGGATACGAGCAGTACTTC	CASSVLSGLAGYEQYF	TRBD2	TRBJ2-7	TRBV6-1	NA
TGTGCCAGCTCATCATCAACTAATGAAAAACTGTTTTTT	CASSSSTNEKLFF	NA	TRBJ1-4	TRBV18	NA
TGCGCCAGCAGCTGGGACAGGGCCACAGATACGCAGTATTTT	CASSWDRATDTQYF	TRBD1	TRBJ2-3	TRBV5-1	NA
TGTGCCAGCAGTCAGCGGGAGCCAGATACGCAGTATTTT	CASSQREPDTQYF	TRBD2	TRBJ2-3	TRBV6-1	NA
TGTGCCAGCAGTGGAAGGGACAGGGTGTATACTGAAGCTTTCTTT	CASSGRDRVYTEAFF	TRBD1	TRBJ1-1	TRBV6-1	NA
TGCAGCGTTTCGAGGACACCCCACTCTAACTATGGCTACACCTTC	CSVSRTPHSNYGYTF	NA	TRBJ1-2	TRBV29-1	NA
TGTGCCAGCAGCTTGAAGGGACAGGGGAACACCGGGGAGCTGTTTTTT	CASSLKGQGNTGELFF	TRBD1	TRBJ2-2	TRBV5-6	NA
TGTGCCATCAGTGAGGGACAGGGCAATAATCAGCCCCAGCATTTT	CAISEGQGNNQPQHF	TRBD1	TRBJ1-5	TRBV10-3	once
TGCGCCAGCAGGCAGACTAGGGATGAGCAGTTCTTC	CASRQTRDEQFF	NA	TRBJ2-1	TRBV5-1	NA
TGTGCCAGCGGGGCGTGGAGCAATCAGCCCCAGCATTTT	CASGAWSNQPQHF	NA	TRBJ1-5	TRBV6-1	NA
TGTGCCAGCAGACGGGGTGGGCCGAACACTGAAGCTTTCTTT	CASRRGGPNTEAFF	NA	TRBJ1-1	TRBV11-3	NA
TGTGCCAGCAGCTTAGTGGCTGCGGGAGTGTGGCGGGAGTGCGTCGACGAGCAGTACTTC	CASSLVAAGVWRECVDEQYF	TRBD2	TRBJ2-7	TRBV11-3	NA
TGTGCCTGGACTAGCGGGAGCTTAGGGCAGTTCTTC	CAWTSGSLGQFF	TRBD2	TRBJ2-1	TRBV30	NA
TGTGCCAGCAGCTCGTTCGTGGGACTAGCGGGGGTTGAGCAGTTCTTC	CASSSFVGLAGVEQFF	TRBD2	TRBJ2-1	TRBV5-4	NA
TGTGCTAGTGGTTTGGGGACAGAGAATGAAAAACTGTTTTTT	CASGLGTENEKLFF	NA	TRBJ1-4	TRBV12-5	NA
TGTGCCAGCTCACCACCGGCGACAGGGGTTTCTGTCACTGAAGCTTTCTTT	CASSPPATGVSVTEAFF	TRBD1	TRBJ1-1	TRBV18	NA
TGTGCCAGTGCAGGGGCCTATTCTAACTATGGCTACACCTTC	CASAGAYSNYGYTF	NA	TRBJ1-2	TRBV19	once